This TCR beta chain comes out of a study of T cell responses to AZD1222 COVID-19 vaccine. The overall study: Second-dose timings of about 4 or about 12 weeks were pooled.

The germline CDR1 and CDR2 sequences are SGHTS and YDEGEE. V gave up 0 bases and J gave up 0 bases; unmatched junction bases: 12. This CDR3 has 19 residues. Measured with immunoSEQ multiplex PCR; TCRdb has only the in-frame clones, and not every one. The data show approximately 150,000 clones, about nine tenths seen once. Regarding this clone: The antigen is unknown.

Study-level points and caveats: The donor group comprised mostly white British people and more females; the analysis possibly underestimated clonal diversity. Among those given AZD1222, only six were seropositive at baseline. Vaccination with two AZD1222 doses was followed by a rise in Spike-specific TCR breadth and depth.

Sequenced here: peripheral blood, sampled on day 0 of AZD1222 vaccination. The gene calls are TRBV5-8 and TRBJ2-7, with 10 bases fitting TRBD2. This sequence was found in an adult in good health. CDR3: CASSLGGGLAGDYSYEQYF. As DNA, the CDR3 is TGTGCCAGCAGCTTGGGGGGGGGCCTAGCGGGGGATTACTCCTACGAGCAGTACTTC.